Listed here are 18 T cell receptor beta chains from one sample, sequenced in a study of high-grade serous ovarian cancer treatment subgroups. Tumor samples were taken before definitive surgery or chemotherapy. Here immunoSEQ multiplex PCR was the method, and the copy in TCRdb shows in-frame clones only, minus some. Of around 37,000 clones detected, roughly three quarters appear once; the ten largest clones hold around 3.3%. Sequencing was performed on tumor tissue. The receptors here all came from a human donor with high-grade serous ovarian cancer.

The genes are TRBV5-6 and TRBJ1-4; 10 bases are a match to TRBD1. The ends lost 0 bases at V and 8 bases at J; junction bases unmatched: 4. This CDR3 is built from 15 residues. In germline, CDR1 is SGHDT, CDR2 YYEEEE. The CDR3 spells CASSLVGTGEEKLFF. For the CDR3, the DNA is TGTGCCAGCAGCTTGGTGGGGACAGGGGAGGAAAAACTGTTTTTT.

V and J are TRBV11-3 and TRBJ2-3, with 9 bases aligning to TRBD2. This CDR3 is built from 16 residues. Germline assignment: CDR1 SGHNT and CDR2 YENEEA. V lost 2 bases, J lost 1 base, and 4 bases stayed unmatched. The CDR3 DNA reads as TGTGCCAGCAGCTTACCCCAGCGGGAGGGCACAGATACGCAGTATTTT. Amino acids: CASSLPQREGTDTQYF.

This clone has just a few counts. The chain recombines TRBV28 with TRBJ1-1; D ambiguous. V lost 6 bases to trimming and J lost 0 bases, with 11 bases between them. Germline V gene sequence: CDR1 MDHEN, CDR2 SYDVKM. The CDR3 runs 14 residues. The CDR3 region has the DNA TGTGCCAGCAGGCTACACAGCATGAACACTGAAGCTTTCTTT. It is translated as CASRLHSMNTEAFF.

This sequence joins TRBV25-1 and TRBJ2-2, with 8 bases that match TRBD1. V dropped 8 bases and J dropped 5; count of bases not matched to a gene: 10. The CDR3 is 15 amino acids. The germline V gene encodes CDR1 MGHDK and CDR2 SYGVNS. The chain's CDR3 is CASLDRGSKTGELFF. The CDR3 DNA is TGTGCCAGCTTAGACAGGGGTAGTAAGACCGGGGAGCTGTTTTTT. The variable domain in full, completed from reference TRBV25-1 and TRBJ2-2, reads EADIYQTPRYLVIGTGKKITLECSQTMGHDKMYWYQQDPGMELHLIHYSYGVNSTEKGDLSSESTVSRIRTEHFPLTLESARPSHTSQYLCASLDRGSKTGELFFGEGSRLTVL.

J is TRBJ2-7 and V is TRBV12-5; TRBD2 agrees at 7 bases. The CDR3 extends over 14 amino acids. J gave up 1 base and V 6 bases, and 6 bases lay outside the gene matches. CDR1 is LGHNT, CDR2 FRNRAP, per germline. The DNA of the CDR3 is TGTGCTAGTGGCTGGGGCGGGGGATCCTACGAGCAGTACTTC. It yields the protein CASGWGGGSYEQYF.

This clone was found once. Here the CDR3 DNA reads TGTGCCAGCAGCTCCGCAGGGGGCGGACACGAGCAGTACTTC. Protein sequence: CASSSAGGGHEQYF. J is TRBJ2-7 and V is TRBV11-2; TRBD1 matches 8 bases. The germline gives CDR1 SGHAT, CDR2 FQNNGV. The CDR3 has 14 amino acids. Trimming removed 4 bases from V and 5 bases from J; junction bases left unmatched: 7.

This chain connects TRBV5-1 to TRBJ2-3; D call uncertain. Between the trimmed V and J ends, which lost 1 base and 5 bases, there was a span of 2 bases. The CDR3 length is 11 residues. Looked up from germline, CDR1 is SGHRS and CDR2 is YFSETQ. The CDR3 loop is CASSLKDTQYF. The CDR3 nucleotides are TGCGCCAGCAGCTTGAAAGATACGCAGTATTTT.

The chain couples TRBV5-1 to TRBJ2-6; D unresolved. This CDR3 spans 16 amino acids. Trimming removed 0 bases from V and 0 bases from J, with 7 bases in between. From germline, CDR1 is SGHRS and CDR2 YFSETQ. The CDR3 nucleotides are TGCGCCAGCAGCTTGGCCCGTGGCTCTGGGGCCAACGTCCTGACTTTC. Encoded protein: CASSLARGSGANVLTF.

V usage is TRBV12-5 and J usage is TRBJ2-1; TRBD2 matches 8 bases. Germline CDR1 is LGHNT and CDR2 is FRNRAP. V shed 4 bases and J 2 bases; nucleotides not matched to a gene: 7. This CDR3 is built from 16 residues. CDR3 coding DNA: TGTGCTAGTGGTTCGTCCAGCGGGGGAGCCTACAATGAGCAGTTCTTC. Translating gives CASGSSSGGAYNEQFF. Filled out from reference TRBV12-5 and TRBJ2-1, the complete variable domain reads DARVTQTPRHKVTEMGQEVTMRCQPILGHNTVFWYRQTMMQGLELLAYFRNRAPLDDSGMPKDRFSAEMPDATLATLKIQPSEPRDSAVYFCASGSSSGGAYNEQFFGPGTRLTVL.

This chain connects TRBV7-9 to TRBJ1-3, with D possibly being TRBD1 (5 bases). The V end lost 8 bases, the J end lost 4 bases, and 12 bases lay between the germline ends. Germline assignment: CDR1 SEHNR and CDR2 FQNEAQ (reference sequence). The CDR3 covers 13 residues. The CDR3 DNA reads as TGTGCCAGCGGACCAGGGCCCGGAAACACCATATATTTT. Protein: CASGPGPGNTIYF. Filled out from reference TRBV7-9 and TRBJ1-3, the complete variable domain reads DTGVSQNPRHKITKRGQNVTFRCDPISEHNRLYWYRQTLGQGPEFLTYFQNEAQLEKSRLLSDRFSAERPKGSFSTLEIQRTEQGDSAMYLCASGPGPGNTIYFGEGSWLTVV.

The chain combines TRBV9 with TRBJ1-1, with a weak D call TRBD1 (6 bases). Trimming took 0 bases from V and 2 from J, leaving 11 bases between them. This CDR3 spans 15 amino acids. From germline, CDR1 is SGDLS and CDR2 YYNGEE. Here the CDR3 reads CASSVVGGSNTEAFF. CDR3 DNA sequence: TGTGCCAGCAGCGTAGTAGGGGGGAGCAACACTGAAGCTTTCTTT.

J is TRBJ2-4 and V is TRBV6-1, with a tentative D call TRBD1 (6 bases). Germline loops: CDR1 MNHNS, CDR2 SASEGT. V shed 8 bases and J shed 6 bases, with 20 bases lying between them. The CDR3 is 15 residues long. In nucleotides, the CDR3 is TGTGCCAGCCTCGACGCGTGGGGGCACGGAAACATTCAGTACTTC. Protein: CASLDAWGHGNIQYF.

The chain employs TRBV10-3 and TRBJ1-1; 8 bases align to TRBD1. Germline V CDR1 and CDR2: ENHRY, SYGVKD. The CDR3 covers 17 residues. Losses at the gene ends were 2 bases for V and 1 base for J; bases not matched to a gene: 9. CDR3 residues: CAISEPRQGAPNTEAFF. The CDR3 DNA is TGTGCCATCAGTGAGCCTAGGCAGGGGGCGCCGAACACTGAAGCTTTCTTT.

V usage is TRBV28 and J usage is TRBJ2-1; TRBD2 aligns across 9 bases. This CDR3 spans 15 amino acids. Per germline, CDR1 MDHEN and CDR2 SYDVKM. V shed 6 bases, J shed 10 bases, and the junction held 13 bases outside the gene matches. The DNA for the CDR3 is TGTGCCAGCAGCCCTGGGGCGGGAGGGTCTTGGGAGCAGTTCTTC. Residues: CASSPGAGGSWEQFF.

This chain connects TRBV5-1 to TRBJ2-1, with 9 bases identical to TRBD2. Per the germline V gene, CDR1 is SGHRS and CDR2 is YFSETQ. CDR3 length: 16 residues. J was trimmed by 6 bases and V by 5 bases; bases with no gene match: 12. CDR3 bases: TGCGCCAGCAGGCGAGGGGGCGGCGGGAGGGGCAATGAGCAGTTCTTC. It codes for CASRRGGGGRGNEQFF.

In this sample, this clone turned up once. The rearrangement uses TRBV6-5 and TRBJ2-3; D might be TRBD2 (6 bases). Between the trimmed V and J ends, which lost 6 bases and 3 bases, there was a span of 13 bases. This CDR3 comprises 14 residues. The germline V gene encodes CDR1 MNHEY and CDR2 SVGAGI. The CDR3: CASRVGGLTDTQYF. CDR3 sequence (DNA): TGTGCCAGCAGAGTCGGGGGTTTGACAGATACGCAGTATTTT.

The table lists this clone with a count of one. The chain employs TRBV20-1 and TRBJ2-7, with 7 bases identical to TRBD1. Trimming at V came to 6 bases and at J to 3 bases, leaving 2 bases not matched to a gene. This CDR3 spans 11 amino acids. Germline CDR1 is DFQATT and CDR2 is SNEGSKA (reference sequence). CDR3 amino acids: CSAGQDYEQYF. The CDR3 coding sequence is TGCAGTGCAGGACAGGACTACGAGCAGTACTTC.

This clone was counted only a few times. V is TRBV19 and J is TRBJ1-1, with D possibly matching TRBD1 (5 bases). The germline V gene has CDR1 LNHDA and CDR2 SQIVND (reference sequence). Deletions cut 10 bases from V and 3 bases from J, with 24 bases between. This CDR3 spans 16 amino acids. CDR3 nucleotides: TGTGCCATCACAGCTGGGGGACCCGGGAGGGACACTGAAGCTTTCTTT. It codes for CAITAGGPGRDTEAFF.